This is a list of T cell receptor beta chains from one sample in a study of T-cell memory formation after mild COVID-19. A single record per CDR3 protein comes from TCRdb applying MiXCR to the 5' RACE reads. The sample records 350,000 to 500,000 distinct CDR3 sequences, about a sixth being singletons. Material for sequencing was PBMCs or a T cell subset sorted from them (not recorded which). The receptor source for this set is a man aged 18 to 30 who had mild COVID-19 (a few samples of this study predate the infection). Cell type and time point are not known. The CDR3 runs from the conserved cysteine through the conserved F or W. D genes are given only for firm matches. The size field is filled for only some rows; it gives once, few, many or a size class.

CASSVAPPSFPDTQYF TGTGCCAGCAGCGTAGCCCCCCCTAGTTTTCCAGATACGCAGTATTTT TRBJ2-3 . . TRBV9
CASSVATGGLAGSDTQYF TGTGCCAGCAGCGTAGCTACGGGGGGACTAGCGGGGTCCGATACGCAGTATTTT TRBJ2-3 few TRBD2 TRBV9
CAISEFGRPNYGYTF TGTGCCATCAGTGAGTTCGGACGTCCTAACTATGGCTACACATTC TRBJ1-2 . . TRBV10-3
CSVEFPPETQYF TGCAGCGTTGAATTCCCCCCAGAGACCCAGTACTTC TRBJ2-5 . . TRBV29-1
CASSLDLGSNEQFF TGCGCCAGCAGCTTGGATCTGGGGAGCAATGAGCAGTTCTTC TRBJ2-1 . . TRBV5-1
CASSVAQVTDTQYF TGTGCCAGCAGCGTAGCTCAGGTTACAGATACGCAGTATTTT TRBJ2-3 . . TRBV9
CASGRASYNSPLHF TGTGCCAGCGGGAGGGCCTCCTATAATTCACCCCTCCACTTT TRBJ1-6 few . TRBV2
CASSSLRDSPLHF TGTGCCAGCAGTTCCCTCCGGGATTCACCCCTCCACTTT TRBJ1-6 . . TRBV27
CASSFEAGGLGAQYF TGTGCCAGCAGCTTTGAAGCGGGGGGGCTGGGTGCGCAGTATTTT TRBJ2-3 few TRBD2 TRBV7-9
CASKGGGNEQFF TGTGCCAGCAAAGGAGGGGGGAATGAGCAGTTCTTC TRBJ2-1 few . TRBV2
CASSQGFGEPQHF TGCGCCAGCAGCCAAGGGTTCGGAGAGCCCCAGCATTTT TRBJ1-5 many . TRBV4-3
CASSSRDRSSYEQYF TGTGCCAGCAGCTCCCGGGATAGAAGCTCCTACGAGCAGTACTTC TRBJ2-7 many . TRBV7-2
CASSLAGIRPDPPEQYF TGCGCCAGCAGCTTGGCGGGGATTAGGCCAGATCCTCCCGAGCAGTACTTC TRBJ2-7 few . TRBV5-1
CASSQHEGMNTEAFF TGCGCCAGCAGCCAACATGAGGGAATGAACACTGAAGCTTTCTTT TRBJ1-1 . . TRBV4-1
CASSSGGSKNIQYF TGTGCCAGCAGTTCTGGGGGATCGAAAAACATTCAGTACTTC TRBJ2-4 . . TRBV12-3/TRBV12-4
CASSFGGRYEQYF TGTGCCAGCAGCTTCGGAGGGCGGTACGAGCAGTACTTC TRBJ2-7 once . TRBV7-2
CASSLWPGLQYF TGTGCCAGCAGCCTCTGGCCGGGACTGCAGTACTTC TRBJ2-5 few . TRBV12-3/TRBV12-4
CASSSLTGLAYEQYF TGTGCCAGCAGTTCCCTGACAGGGCTGGCCTACGAGCAGTACTTC TRBJ2-7 . TRBD1 TRBV27
CASSPAQGGVADTQYF TGTGCCAGCTCACCAGCTCAGGGGGGCGTGGCAGATACGCAGTATTTT TRBJ2-3 few . TRBV18
CASSYSYGYGYTF TGTGCCAGCAGTTACTCGTATGGGTATGGCTACACCTTC TRBJ1-2 few . TRBV6-5
CSAEGMAGRYYEQYF TGCAGTGCTGAGGGGATGGCGGGACGATACTACGAGCAGTACTTC TRBJ2-7 . . TRBV20-1
CASRPYGSSTDTQYF TGTGCCAGTAGACCCTATGGGTCCTCGACAGATACGCAGTATTTT TRBJ2-3 few . TRBV19
CSARDRALRDTQYF TGCAGTGCTAGAGACCGGGCGCTCAGGGATACGCAGTATTTT TRBJ2-3 few . TRBV20-1
CASSEGLAGGRSGANVLTF TGTGCCAGCAGTGAGGGACTAGCGGGGGGCCGCTCTGGGGCAAACGTCCTGACTTTC TRBJ2-6 . TRBD2 TRBV27
CASSLDRLAKNIQYF TGTGCCAGCAGCTTGGACCGATTAGCCAAAAACATTCAGTACTTC TRBJ2-4 few . TRBV5-5
CASSLTQRNTEAFF TGTGCCAGCAGCTTAACGCAGCGGAACACTGAAGCTTTCTTT TRBJ1-1 . . TRBV7-2
CASSRESLPFLPF TGTGCCAGCAGCCGAGAGTCCCTTCCATTCCTCCCCTTC TRBJ1-2 few . TRBV28
CASSLGPRGNSPLHF TGTGCCAGCAGCTTAGGGCCTCGTGGTAATTCACCCCTCCACTTT TRBJ1-6 . . TRBV7-2
CASSPPSGITDTQYF TGTGCCAGCAGCCCCCCCTCGGGGATCACAGATACGCAGTATTTT TRBJ2-3 . . TRBV11-2
CASSHPGGNEQFF TGTGCCAGCAGCCACCCTGGGGGGAATGAGCAGTTCTTC TRBJ2-1 . . TRBV3-1
CASSVSGGNYGYTF TGTGCCAGCAGCGTATCCGGGGGGAACTATGGCTACACCTTC TRBJ1-2 . . TRBV9
CASSSLSIDQPQHF TGTGCCAGCAGCTCCTTGTCTATAGATCAGCCCCAGCATTTT TRBJ1-5 . . TRBV7-9